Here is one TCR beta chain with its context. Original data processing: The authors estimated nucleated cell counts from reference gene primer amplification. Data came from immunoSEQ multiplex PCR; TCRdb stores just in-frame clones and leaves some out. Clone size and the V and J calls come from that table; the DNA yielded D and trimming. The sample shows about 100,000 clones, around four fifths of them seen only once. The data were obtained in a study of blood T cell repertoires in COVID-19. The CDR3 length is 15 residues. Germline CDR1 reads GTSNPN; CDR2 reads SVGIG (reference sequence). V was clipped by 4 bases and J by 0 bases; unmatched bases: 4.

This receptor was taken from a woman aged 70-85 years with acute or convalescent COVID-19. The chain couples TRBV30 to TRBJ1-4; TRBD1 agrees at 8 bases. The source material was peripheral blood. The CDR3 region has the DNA TGTGCCTGGACCACAGGGGGAACAACTAATGAAAAACTGTTTTTT. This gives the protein CAWTTGGTTNEKLFF.